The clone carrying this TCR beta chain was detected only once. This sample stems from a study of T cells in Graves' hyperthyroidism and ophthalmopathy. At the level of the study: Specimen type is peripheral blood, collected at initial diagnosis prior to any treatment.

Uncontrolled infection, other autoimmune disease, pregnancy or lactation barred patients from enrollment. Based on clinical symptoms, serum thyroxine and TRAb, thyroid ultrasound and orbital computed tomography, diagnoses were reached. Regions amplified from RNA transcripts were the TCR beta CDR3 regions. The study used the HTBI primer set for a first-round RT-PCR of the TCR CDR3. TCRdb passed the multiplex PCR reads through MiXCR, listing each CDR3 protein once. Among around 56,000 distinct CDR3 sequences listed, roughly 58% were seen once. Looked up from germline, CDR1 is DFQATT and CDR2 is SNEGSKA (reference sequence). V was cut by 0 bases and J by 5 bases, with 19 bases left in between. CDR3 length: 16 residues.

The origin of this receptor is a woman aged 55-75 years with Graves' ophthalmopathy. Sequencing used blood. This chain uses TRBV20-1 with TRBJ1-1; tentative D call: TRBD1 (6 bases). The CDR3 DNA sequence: TGCAGTGCTAGAGATATAGCGGGGGCAGGGGTGACTGAAGCTTTCTTT. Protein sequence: CSARDIAGAGVTEAFF.